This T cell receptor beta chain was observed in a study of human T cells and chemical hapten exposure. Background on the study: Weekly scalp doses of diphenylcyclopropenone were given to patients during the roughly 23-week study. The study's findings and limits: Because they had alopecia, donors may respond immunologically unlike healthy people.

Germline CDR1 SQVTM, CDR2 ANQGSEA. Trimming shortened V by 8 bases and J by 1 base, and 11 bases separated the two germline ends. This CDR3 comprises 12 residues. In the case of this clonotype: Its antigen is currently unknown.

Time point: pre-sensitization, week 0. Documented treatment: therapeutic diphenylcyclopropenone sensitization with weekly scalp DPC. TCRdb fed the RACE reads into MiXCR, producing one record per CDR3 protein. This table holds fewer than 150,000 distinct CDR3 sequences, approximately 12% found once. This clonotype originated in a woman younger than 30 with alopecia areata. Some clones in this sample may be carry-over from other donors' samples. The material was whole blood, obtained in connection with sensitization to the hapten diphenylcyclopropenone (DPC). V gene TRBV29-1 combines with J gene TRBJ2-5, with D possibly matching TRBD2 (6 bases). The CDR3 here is CSLGTSQETQYF. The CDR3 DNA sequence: TGCAGCCTCGGGACTTCCCAAGAGACCCAGTACTTC.